This entry lists 12 T cell receptor beta chains sequenced from one sample in a study of Graves' ophthalmopathy and Graves' hyperthyroidism. Amplification of the TCR beta CDR3 regions used RNA transcripts (as template). Scientists carried out first-round RT-PCR using HTBI primers and then a second-round multiplex PCR. TCRdb re-derived calls from the multiplex PCR reads in MiXCR, one entry per CDR3 protein. The sample lists about 550,000 distinct CDR3 sequences; roughly 40% were seen once. The sequenced sample was peripheral blood or thyroid tissue (not recorded which). The source of these receptors is an adult man with Graves' hyperthyroidism.

This clonotype was seen ten or more times. The genes are TRBV12-3 or TRBV12-4 and TRBJ1-1, with TRBD1 matching 7 bases. V was clipped by 4 bases and J by 3 bases; unmatched bases: 11. The CDR3 spans 16 residues. CDR3 in amino acids: CASSSSDRREDTEAFF. CDR3 in DNA: TGTGCCAGCAGTTCATCGGACAGGAGGGAGGACACTGAAGCTTTCTTT.

This clonotype was detected ten times or more. The J gene is TRBJ1-1, the V gene TRBV5-1; D unclear. The length of the CDR3 is 14 residues. Germline V gene sequence: CDR1 SGHRS, CDR2 YFSETQ. V was cut by 0 bases and J by 1 base, with 7 bases left in between. CDR3 nucleotides: TGCGCCAGCAGCTTGGACAGCCAGAACACTGAAGCTTTCTTT. It codes for CASSLDSQNTEAFF.

This chain's CDR3 is CASSSQTGLTPNTEAFF. The DNA for the CDR3 is TGCGCCAGCAGCTCCCAGACAGGACTAACACCGAACACTGAAGCTTTCTTT. V usage is TRBV5-1 and J usage is TRBJ1-1; a possible D gene is TRBD1 (6 bases). The CDR3 sequence is 17 residues long. Germline-derived CDR1 and CDR2 are SGHRS and YFSETQ. Trimming stripped 3 bases from V and 1 base from J, with 19 bases between.

This clonotype was observed a handful of times. The gene calls are TRBV7-9 and TRBJ1-2; D not resolved. V lost 11 bases and J lost 2, with 18 bases in between. The CDR3 consists of 14 residues. Germline CDR1 SEHNR, CDR2 FQNEAQ (reference sequence). The CDR3 loop is CAWSRAGQNYGYTF. The DNA of the CDR3 is TGTGCCTGGAGCCGGGCCGGGCAGAACTATGGCTACACCTTC.

The table lists this clonotype with a few counts. The rearrangement uses TRBV29-1 and TRBJ2-3; D is unclear. V was pared by 0 bases and J by 2 bases, with 6 bases between. The CDR3 covers 13 residues. From germline, CDR1 is SQVTM and CDR2 ANQGSEA. CDR3 region: CSVEDPVTDTQYF. The CDR3, as DNA: TGCAGCGTTGAAGATCCTGTCACAGATACGCAGTATTTT.

This clonotype was observed many times. V gene TRBV7-2 combines with J gene TRBJ2-6, with 7 bases that match TRBD2. V dropped 1 base and J dropped 1; count of bases not matched to a gene: 4. The CDR3 extends over 17 amino acids. Germline CDR1 SGHTA, CDR2 FQGNSA. The CDR3 sequence is CASSLGGGLSGANVLTF. As DNA, the CDR3 is TGTGCCAGCAGCTTAGGGGGGGGTTTGTCTGGGGCCAACGTCCTGACTTTC.

Many counts were recorded for this clonotype. This chain uses TRBV15 with TRBJ1-5; D gene unclear. Trimming shortened V by 2 bases and J by 0 bases, and 8 bases separated the two germline ends. The length of the CDR3 is 15 residues. Germline V gene lookup returns CDR1 LNHNV and CDR2 YYDKDF (reference sequence). In DNA, the CDR3 is TGTGCCACCAGCAGATCTGAACATAGCAATCAGCCCCAGCATTTT. It codes for CATSRSEHSNQPQHF. The full variable domain, its missing parts supplied by reference TRBV15 and TRBJ1-5, is DAMVIQNPRYQVTQFGKPVTLSCSQTLNHNVMYWYQQKSSQAPKLLFHYYDKDFNNEADTPDNFQSRRPNTSFCFLDIRSPGLGDTAMYLCATSRSEHSNQPQHFGDGTRLSIL.

This clonotype occurred many times. This chain uses TRBV20-1 with TRBJ2-7; no firm D call. With 3 bases removed from V and 3 bases from J, the gap between germline ends came to 12 bases. Germline V lookup: CDR1 DFQATT, CDR2 SNEGSKA (reference sequence). There are 13 residues in the CDR3. As DNA, the CDR3 is TGCAGTGCTAGCCCAGGACCCCACTACGAGCAGTACTTC. It codes for CSASPGPHYEQYF.

J is TRBJ1-2 and V is TRBV2; D possibly corresponds to TRBD1 (5 bases). Germline V gene sequence: CDR1 SNHLY, CDR2 FYNNEI. The CDR3 extends over 18 amino acids. V was cut by 6 bases and J by 1 base, with 24 bases left in between. The CDR3 region is CASSVGRGGGLLNYGYTF. The CDR3, as DNA: TGTGCCAGCAGCGTAGGACGTGGCGGGGGACTCCTTAACTATGGCTACACCTTC.

The chain links TRBV2 to TRBJ2-7; 9 bases are a match to TRBD2. Trimming removed 8 bases from V and 3 bases from J; junction bases left unmatched: 14. The germline gives CDR1 SNHLY, CDR2 FYNNEI. The CDR3 consists of 16 residues. CDR3 in amino acids: CASVEDRLAAIYEQYF. The CDR3 nucleotides are TGTGCCAGCGTTGAAGATCGACTAGCGGCAATCTACGAGCAGTACTTC.

This clonotype was detected ten times or more. The rearrangement joins TRBV2 to TRBJ1-6; 7 bases line up with TRBD1. The CDR3 loop spans 16 amino acids. Unmatched junction bases numbered 7, after V lost 6 bases and J lost 2 bases. Looked up from germline, CDR1 is SNHLY and CDR2 is FYNNEI. CDR3 amino acids: CASSAGGSAYNSPLHF. CDR3 DNA sequence: TGTGCCAGCAGCGCAGGGGGAAGCGCCTATAATTCACCCCTCCACTTT.

This clonotype came up many times. V is TRBV10-3 and J is TRBJ1-1; D is perhaps TRBD1 (5 bases). Germline V gene sequence: CDR1 ENHRY, CDR2 SYGVKD. Deletions cut 6 bases from V and 1 base from J, with 12 bases between. The CDR3 contains 14 residues. CDR3 protein: CAISPQGQNTEAFF. For the CDR3, the DNA is TGTGCCATCAGCCCTCAGGGCCAGAACACTGAAGCTTTCTTT.